This T cell receptor beta chain stems from a study of cytomegalovirus exposure and HLA in healthy donors. V dropped 6 bases and J dropped 0; count of bases not matched to a gene: 5. The CDR3 has 14 residues. Germline CDR1 is LNHDA and CDR2 is SQIVND (reference sequence). The primer mix had 60 Vbeta and 13 Jbeta primers. The protocol was immunoSEQ multiplex PCR, while the TCRdb copy is restricted to in-frame clones and leaves out a portion. Found here are about 130,000 clones; the top ten clones hold around 1.6%. Specimen: PBMCs. V and J are TRBV19 and TRBJ2-7, with 7 positions matching TRBD2. The receptor was derived from a woman in her thirties or forties in good health and CMV-seropositive. DNA for the CDR3: TGTGCCAGTAGACCCCTAGCGGACTCCTACGAGCAGTACTTC. This encodes CASRPLADSYEQYF.